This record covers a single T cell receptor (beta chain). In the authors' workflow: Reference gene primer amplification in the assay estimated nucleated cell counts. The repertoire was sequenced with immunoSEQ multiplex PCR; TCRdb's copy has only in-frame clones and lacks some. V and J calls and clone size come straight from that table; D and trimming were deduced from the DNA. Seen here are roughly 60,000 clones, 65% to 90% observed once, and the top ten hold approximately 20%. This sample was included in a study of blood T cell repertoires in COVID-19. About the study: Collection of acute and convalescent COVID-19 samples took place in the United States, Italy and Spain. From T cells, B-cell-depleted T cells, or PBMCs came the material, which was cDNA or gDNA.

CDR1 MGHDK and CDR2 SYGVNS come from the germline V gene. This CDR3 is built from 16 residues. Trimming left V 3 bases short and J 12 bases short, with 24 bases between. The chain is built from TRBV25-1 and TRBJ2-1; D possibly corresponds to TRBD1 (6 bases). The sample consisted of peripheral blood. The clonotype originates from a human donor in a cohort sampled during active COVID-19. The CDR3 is CASSDGQKSFLEVQFF. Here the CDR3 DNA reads TGTGCCAGCAGTGACGGACAGAAATCTTTCCTAGAGGTGCAGTTCTTC.